What follows are 21 T cell receptor beta chains derived from one specimen sequenced in a study of blood T cell repertoires in COVID-19. The table came from immunoSEQ multiplex PCR; TCRdb's copy has only in-frame clones and leaves some out. The sample has some 490,000 clones; about 88% are singletons. The specimen was PBMCs or T cells enriched from blood (not recorded which). Receptors originate from a woman between 55 and 75 years old who had recovered from COVID-19.

The CDR3 here is CSVMSGTANSPLHF. The CDR3 DNA is TGCAGCGTTATGTCCGGGACAGCCAATTCACCCCTCCACTTT. The gene calls are TRBV29-1 and TRBJ1-6; 7 positions match TRBD1. With V trimmed by 5 bases and J by 7 bases, 8 bases remained unmatched. There are 14 residues in the CDR3. CDR1 and CDR2 from the germline V gene are SQVTM and ANQGSEA.

V gene TRBV3-1 (or the pseudogene TRBV3-2) combines with J gene TRBJ2-4; 9 nucleotides match TRBD1. This CDR3 is 15 amino acids long. V lost 3 bases to trimming and J lost 4 bases; unmatched junction nucleotides: 4. CDR1 is LGHDT and CDR2 is YNNKEL in the germline V gene (reference sequence). The CDR3 coding sequence is TGTGCCAGCAGCCATACTGGGACAGGGAAAAACATTCAGTACTTC. Amino acid sequence: CASSHTGTGKNIQYF.

This chain links TRBV5-1 with TRBJ1-3; D not certain. The germline gives CDR1 SGHRS, CDR2 YFSETQ. The CDR3 runs 13 residues. V shed 5 bases and J shed 2 bases, with 8 bases lying between them. CDR3 region: CASSPGAGNTIYF. CDR3 DNA sequence: TGCGCCAGCAGTCCCGGGGCTGGAAACACCATATATTTT.

The rearrangement links TRBV24-1 to TRBJ1-2; no reliable D call. Germline V gene sequence: CDR1 KGHDR, CDR2 SFDVKD. The CDR3 length is 14 residues. Trimming took 9 bases from V and 4 from J, leaving 17 bases between them. CDR3 DNA: TGTGCCACCTCCCAAAGCGGACCCAGCTATGGCTACACCTTC. Translation: CATSQSGPSYGYTF.

The chain is built from TRBV6-5 and TRBJ2-7; perhaps TRBD1 as D (5 bases). This CDR3 has 13 amino acids. Trimming took 8 bases from V and 4 from J, leaving 15 bases between them. Germline V gene sequence: CDR1 MNHEY, CDR2 SVGAGI. CDR3 bases: TGTGCCAGCGCGCTCCGGCAGGGATACGAGCAGTACGTC. Protein: CASALRQGYEQYV.

V usage is TRBV11-3 and J usage is TRBJ2-7; D is possibly TRBD1 (6 bases). Germline loops: CDR1 SGHNT, CDR2 YENEEA. V dropped 5 bases and J dropped 2 bases, with 16 bases sitting between them. CDR3 length: 15 amino acids. CDR3 amino acids: CASSPRTAFTYEQYF. The CDR3 DNA reads TGTGCCAGCAGCCCGCGGACAGCTTTTACCTACGAGCAGTACTTC. Full variable domain (rest looked up from reference TRBV11-3 and TRBJ2-7): EAGVVQSPRYKIIEKKQPVAFWCNPISGHNTLYWYLQNLGQGPELLIRYENEEAVDDSQLPKDRFSAERLKGVDSTLKIQPAELGDSAVYLCASSPRTAFTYEQYFGPGTRLTVT.

The gene calls are TRBV24-1 and TRBJ2-1; 7 bases align to TRBD2. Trimming removed 4 bases from V and 3 bases from J; junction bases left unmatched: 5. CDR3 length: 15 amino acids. The germline V gene encodes CDR1 KGHDR and CDR2 SFDVKD. CDR3 sequence (DNA): TGTGCCACCAGTGAGTCAGGGAGGGGCTACAATGAGCAGTTCTTC. It codes for CATSESGRGYNEQFF.

The chain links TRBV5-1 to TRBJ1-3, with D perhaps TRBD1 (5 bases). This CDR3 contains 13 residues. CDR1 SGHRS and CDR2 YFSETQ come from the germline V gene. The V gene lost 5 bases and the J gene lost 4 bases, with 10 bases spanning the gap. In DNA form, the CDR3 reads TGCGCCAGCAGGGGGCTGAACGGAAACACCATATATTTT. Translation: CASRGLNGNTIYF.

This chain connects TRBV7-8 to TRBJ2-7; 7 nucleotides align to TRBD1. With 5 bases clipped from V and 4 bases from J, the junction kept 11 bases outside the gene matches. Germline CDR1 reads SGHVS; CDR2 reads FQNEAQ. CDR3 size: 15 residues. The CDR3: CASSPGTAYPYEQYV. The CDR3 DNA follows: TGTGCCAGCAGCCCCGGGACAGCATATCCTTACGAGCAGTACGTC.

The V call is TRBV2, the J call TRBJ1-6; TRBD1 is a possible D gene (5 bases). Germline V lookup: CDR1 SNHLY, CDR2 FYNNEI. V was shortened by 0 bases and J by 5 bases, with 8 bases between the two germline ends. The CDR3 has 15 amino acids. CDR3 coding DNA: TGTGCCAGCAGTGAAGCGGGCAGGGATAATTCACCCCTCCACTTT. Its translation is CASSEAGRDNSPLHF.

The CDR3 bases are TGTGCCAGCAGTCTTACATCCGGGGAGACCCAGTACTTC. Protein sequence: CASSLTSGETQYF. The rearrangement joins TRBV11-3 to TRBJ2-5; D gene unclear. CDR1 is SGHNT and CDR2 is YENEEA in the germline V gene. V lost 6 bases to trimming and J lost 5 bases, with 13 bases between them. This CDR3 has 13 residues.

The chain recombines TRBV10-3 with TRBJ1-3, with D maybe TRBD1 (5 bases). V shed 7 bases and J shed 0 bases, with 22 bases lying between them. The CDR3 consists of 18 residues. Germline CDR1 and CDR2: ENHRY and SYGVKD. The CDR3 bases are TGTGCCATCACGCCATCCCCGGGGACTCCATACTCTGGAAACACCATATATTTT. Protein: CAITPSPGTPYSGNTIYF.

The J gene is TRBJ1-4, the V gene TRBV30, with a possible D match to TRBD1 (6 bases). Trimming cost V 0 bases and J 5 bases, with 13 bases left between them. Germline V gives CDR1 GTSNPN, CDR2 SVGIG (reference sequence). The length of the CDR3 is 15 residues. Written as DNA, the CDR3 is TGTGCCTGGAGTGTAAAAGGGGGAAGGAATGAAAAACTGTTTTTT. It encodes CAWSVKGGRNEKLFF.

The chain couples TRBV9 to TRBJ2-6; 10 bases are shared with TRBD1. V was clipped by 3 bases and J by 4 bases; unmatched bases: 10. Germline CDR1 reads SGDLS; CDR2 reads YYNGEE. The CDR3 has 18 amino acids. The CDR3 DNA sequence: TGTGCCAGCAGCGCATACCGGGACAGGGGTGCCGGGGCCAACGTCCTGACTTTC. Translated: CASSAYRDRGAGANVLTF.

This chain uses TRBV4-1 with TRBJ2-1; no reliable D call. This CDR3 contains 16 residues. V was trimmed by 4 bases and J by 8 bases, leaving 21 bases between them. The germline CDR1 and CDR2 sequences are MGHRA and YSYEKL. The CDR3 DNA is TGCGCCAGCAGCCCCTCGGGTCCCCCGCTTCGCGATGAGCAGTTCTTC. The encoded protein is CASSPSGPPLRDEQFF.

The chain is built from TRBV5-4 and TRBJ1-2, with TRBD1 identical over 8 bases. Germline values: CDR1 SGHNT, CDR2 YYREEE (reference sequence). The CDR3 runs 17 residues. V lost 0 bases and J lost 6; bases outside the gene matches: 13. The DNA for the CDR3 is TGTGCCAGCAGCTTGGAGAACGTGGACAGGGTGGGGAATGGCTACACCTTC. Its protein is CASSLENVDRVGNGYTF.

The chain employs TRBV12-3 or TRBV12-4 and TRBJ1-5; no definite D call. With 6 bases removed from V and 4 bases from J, the gap between germline ends came to 10 bases. The CDR3 covers 13 residues. The CDR3: CASSHRENQPQHF. CDR3 nucleotide sequence: TGTGCCAGCAGCCACAGAGAGAATCAGCCCCAGCATTTT.

The genes are TRBV4-1 and TRBJ1-2; D remains ambiguous. This CDR3 is 12 amino acids long. V was shortened by 1 base and J by 5 bases, with 5 bases between the two germline ends. Germline V gene sequence: CDR1 MGHRA, CDR2 YSYEKL. In DNA, the CDR3 is TGCGCCAGCAGCCAAGGGGCATATGGCTACACCTTC. It is translated as CASSQGAYGYTF.

This CDR3 reads CASSLASGQRYGYTF. DNA for the CDR3: TGCGCCAGCAGCCTGGCGTCCGGACAGCGCTATGGCTACACCTTC. V gene TRBV5-1 combines with J gene TRBJ1-2, with D tentatively TRBD1 (6 bases). Germline V gene data show CDR1 as SGHRS and CDR2 as YFSETQ. This CDR3 is 15 amino acids long. The V end was cut by 4 bases, the J end by 4 bases, with 17 bases between.

The V call is TRBV27, the J call TRBJ1-2, with 10 positions matching TRBD1. Germline CDR1 is MNHEY and CDR2 is SMNVEV (reference sequence). This CDR3 has 14 amino acids. The V gene end was trimmed by 6 bases and the J gene end by 5 bases; junction bases not matched to a gene: 6. CDR3: CASRETGGAYGYTF. The CDR3 coding sequence is TGTGCCAGCAGAGAGACAGGGGGCGCGTATGGCTACACCTTC.

The chain carries TRBV5-1 and TRBJ2-3; 10 bases agree with TRBD1. The V segment lost 0 bases and the J segment 2 bases; nucleotides outside the gene matches: 6. This CDR3 comprises 17 residues. Germline values: CDR1 SGHRS, CDR2 YFSETQ. CDR3 in amino acids: CASSLAGGQGTTDTQYF. The DNA for the CDR3 is TGCGCCAGCAGCTTGGCCGGGGGACAGGGGACCACAGATACGCAGTATTTT.